Below, one T cell receptor beta chain is given with its context. The V gene's germline CDR1 is MNHNS and CDR2 SASEGT. J was trimmed by 1 base and V by 2 bases; bases with no gene match: 5. The CDR3 is 16 amino acids. The entry originates in a study of cytomegalovirus exposure and HLA in healthy donors. Study details: Earlier findings included some 120 million unique TCR beta sequences obtained from 180 million or so T cells.

Researchers ran the PCR with 60 Vbeta and 13 Jbeta primers. Measured with immunoSEQ multiplex PCR; TCRdb has only the in-frame clones, and not every one. The sample comprises fewer than 95,000 clones, just over 75% of which are singletons, and approximately 0.56% rests with the top ten. The TCR originated in a man aged 30-40 years in good health and CMV-seronegative. The chain couples TRBV6-1 to TRBJ2-5, with 9 bases identical to TRBD2. The material sequenced was PBMCs. CDR3 residues: CASSELAGAFQETQYF. The CDR3 DNA sequence: TGTGCCAGCAGTGAATTAGCGGGGGCATTCCAAGAGACCCAGTACTTC.